This T cell receptor (beta chain) was captured by sequencing in a study of T-cell reconstitution after alpha-beta-depleted transplantation in children. Study-level results: Surviving thymic progenitors and recipient T cells were the source of high TCRbeta diversity at day 60 in some patients. Expanded clones from the graft, numbering several hundred, reportedly supplied alpha-beta T cells about two months after transplant. Newly produced T cells mostly accounted for T-cell counts and diversity one year post-transplant.

As regards this clonotype: No antigen is known for it.

Preparing the TCRbeta library involved the use of unique molecular identifiers. TCRdb redid the calling of the PCR reads with MiXCR, one entry per CDR3 protein. The sample records hundreds of thousands of distinct CDR3 sequences, roughly 15% being singletons. Germline CDR1 SQVTM, CDR2 ANQGSEA. Trimming stripped 4 bases from V and 8 bases from J, with 7 bases between. The CDR3 runs 10 residues. The source was PBMCs, mostly from graft donor cells, collected 360 days after TCRalphabeta/CD19-depleted stem cell transplant. The clonotype was recovered from a male patient between 2 and 10 years old who had a stem cell transplant for acute lymphoblastic leukemia, so the T cells may come from the graft donor. The chain combines TRBV29-1 with TRBJ2-3, with no clear D. Here the CDR3 reads CSVGYGTQYF. For the CDR3, the DNA is TGCAGCGTTGGATATGGTACGCAGTATTTT.